Listed below are T cell receptor beta chains from one sample, sequenced in a study of blood T cell repertoires in COVID-19. Profiling relied on immunoSEQ multiplex PCR, and the TCRdb table lists in-frame clones only, not all of them. The table includes tens of thousands of clones, roughly three quarters detected once. The sequencing input was peripheral blood. Receptors originate from a man between 65 and 85 years old with COVID-19, enrolled during active disease. Both conserved end residues are part of each CDR3. A D gene is named only where the DNA matches it firmly. For some rows the clone size is stated as once, few or many, or as a class when expanded; others skip it.

>13|NA|TRBV3-1/TRBV3-2|TRBJ2-7|NA
CASTHRGAREQYF
TGTGCCAGCACCCACCGGGGGGCTCGGGAGCAGTACTTC
>18|TRBD2|TRBV4-1|TRBJ2-3|NA
CASSQPRKRRGERDTQYF
TGCGCCAGCAGCCAGCCCCGGAAGAGGCGGGGGGAACGGGATACGCAGTATTTT
>13|NA|TRBV19|TRBJ1-1|NA
CASSIVGGSRAFF
TGTGCCAGTAGTATAGTAGGAGGGAGTAGAGCTTTCTTT
>13|NA|TRBV12-3/TRBV12-4|TRBJ1-1|NA
CASSLQWYTEAFF
TGTGCCAGCAGCCTTCAGTGGTACACTGAAGCTTTCTTT
>14|NA|TRBV11-1|TRBJ1-1|few
CASTRMRYNTEAFF
TGTGCCAGCACCCGGATGAGGTATAACACTGAAGCTTTCTTT
>15|TRBD1|TRBV24-1|TRBJ1-2|NA
CATSDTRDRGKGYTF
TGTGCCACCAGTGATACCCGGGACAGGGGGAAAGGCTACACCTTC
>15|NA|TRBV5-1|TRBJ2-3|NA
CASSLGRTASDTQYF
TGCGCCAGCAGCTTGGGCCGGACAGCATCAGATACGCAGTATTTT
>15|TRBD2|TRBV4-3|TRBJ2-7|NA
CASSHTSGRPYEQYF
TGCGCCAGCAGCCACACTAGCGGGAGGCCCTACGAGCAGTACTTC
>16|TRBD2|TRBV18|TRBJ2-7|NA
CASSPGLAGGSYEQYF
TGTGCCAGCTCACCGGGACTAGCGGGAGGTAGCTACGAGCAGTACTTC
>13|NA|TRBV28|TRBJ2-5|NA
CASSRPGMETQYF
TGTGCCAGCAGTCGGCCGGGAATGGAGACCCAGTACTTC
>14|NA|TRBV11-1|TRBJ2-2|NA
CASSLGGKIGELFF
TGTGCCAGCAGCTTGGGCGGGAAGATCGGGGAGCTGTTTTTT
>13|NA|TRBV11-2|TRBJ1-6|few
CASSLDRSSPLHF
TGTGCCAGCAGCTTAGATAGAAGTTCACCCCTCCACTTT
>14|NA|TRBV9|TRBJ1-3|NA
CASSVIPSGNTIYF
TGTGCCAGCAGCGTAATTCCGTCTGGAAACACCATATATTTT